The clone carrying this T cell receptor beta chain occurred once. Trimming took 0 bases from V and 3 from J, leaving 9 bases between them. From germline, CDR1 is LGHNA and CDR2 YNFKEQ. The CDR3 runs 15 residues. These data are taken from a study of blood T cells in healthy people across ages. A second PCR of about 7 to 12 cycles used a sample-barcoded 5' primer and a J-beta primer mix. TCRdb itself ran the 5' RACE reads through MiXCR, one entry per CDR3 protein. Of 1,500,000 or so distinct CDR3 sequences listed, 59% were seen once; the top ten hold 5.5% to 8%. The chain employs TRBV4-2 and TRBJ2-1; tentative D call: TRBD2 (5 bases). The clonotype originates from a man aged 18-30 years in good health. What was sequenced was blood. In nucleotides, the CDR3 is TGTGCCAGCAGCCAAGAAGACTACTACTACAATGAGCAGTTCTTC. Protein sequence: CASSQEDYYYNEQFF.